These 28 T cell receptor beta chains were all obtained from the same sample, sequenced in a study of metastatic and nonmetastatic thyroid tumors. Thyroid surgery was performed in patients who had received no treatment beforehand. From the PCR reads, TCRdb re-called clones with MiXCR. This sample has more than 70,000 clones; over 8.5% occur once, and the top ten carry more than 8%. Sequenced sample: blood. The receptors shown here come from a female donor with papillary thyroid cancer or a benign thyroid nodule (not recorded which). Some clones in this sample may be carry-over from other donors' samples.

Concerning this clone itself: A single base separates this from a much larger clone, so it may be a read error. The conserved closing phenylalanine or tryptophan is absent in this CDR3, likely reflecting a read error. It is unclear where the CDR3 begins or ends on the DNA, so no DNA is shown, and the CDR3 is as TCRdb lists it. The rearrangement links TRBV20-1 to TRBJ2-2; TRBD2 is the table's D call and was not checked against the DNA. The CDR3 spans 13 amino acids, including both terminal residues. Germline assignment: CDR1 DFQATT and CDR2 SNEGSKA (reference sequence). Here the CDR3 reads CSAASPNTGELFS.

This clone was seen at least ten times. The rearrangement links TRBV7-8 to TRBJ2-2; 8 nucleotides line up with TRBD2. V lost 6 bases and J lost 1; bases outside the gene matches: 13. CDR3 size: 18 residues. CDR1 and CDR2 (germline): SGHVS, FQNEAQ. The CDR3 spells CASSRPGLDLGNTGELFF. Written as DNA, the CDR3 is TGTGCCAGCAGTCGTCCGGGACTAGATCTGGGGAACACCGGGGAGCTGTTTTTT.

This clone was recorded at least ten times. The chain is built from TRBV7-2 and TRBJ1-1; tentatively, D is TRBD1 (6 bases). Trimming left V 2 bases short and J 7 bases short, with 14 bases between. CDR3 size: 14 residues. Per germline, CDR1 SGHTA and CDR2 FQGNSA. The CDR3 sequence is CASSLKAGGIEAFF. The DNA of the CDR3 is TGTGCCAGCAGCTTAAAGGCTGGGGGCATTGAAGCTTTCTTT.

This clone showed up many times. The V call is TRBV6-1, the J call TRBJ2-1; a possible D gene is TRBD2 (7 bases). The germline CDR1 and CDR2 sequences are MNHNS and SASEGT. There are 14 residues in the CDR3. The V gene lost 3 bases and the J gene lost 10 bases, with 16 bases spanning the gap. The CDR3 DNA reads TGTGCCAGCAGTGACCCGGGGGGCCCTAAAGAGCAGTTCTTC. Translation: CASSDPGGPKEQFF.

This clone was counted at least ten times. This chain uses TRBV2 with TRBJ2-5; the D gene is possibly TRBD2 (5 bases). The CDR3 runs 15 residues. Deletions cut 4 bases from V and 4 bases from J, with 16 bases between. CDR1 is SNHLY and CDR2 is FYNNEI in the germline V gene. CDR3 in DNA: TGTGCCAGCAGTGGGCTCCGGGAAATAGGAGAGACCCAGTACTTC. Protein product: CASSGLREIGETQYF.

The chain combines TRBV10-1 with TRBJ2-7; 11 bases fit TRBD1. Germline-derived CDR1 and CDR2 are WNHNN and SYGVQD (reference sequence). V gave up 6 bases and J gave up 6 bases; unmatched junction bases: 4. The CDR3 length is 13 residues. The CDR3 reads CASRPGQGGEQYF. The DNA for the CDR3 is TGCGCCAGCAGGCCGGGACAGGGGGGCGAGCAGTACTTC.

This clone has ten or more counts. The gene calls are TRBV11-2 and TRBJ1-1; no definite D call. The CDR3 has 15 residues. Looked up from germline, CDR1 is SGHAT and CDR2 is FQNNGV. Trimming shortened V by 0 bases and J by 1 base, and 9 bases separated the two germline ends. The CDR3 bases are TGTGCCAGCAGCTTAGATCAGCGGACGAACACTGAAGCTTTCTTT. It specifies CASSLDQRTNTEAFF.

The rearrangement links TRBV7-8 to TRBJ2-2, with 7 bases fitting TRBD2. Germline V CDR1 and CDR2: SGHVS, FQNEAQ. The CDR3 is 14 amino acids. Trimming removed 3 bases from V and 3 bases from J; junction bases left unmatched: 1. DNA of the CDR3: TGTGCCAGCAGCTTCGCGGGAGACACCGGGGAGCTGTTTTTT. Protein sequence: CASSFAGDTGELFF.

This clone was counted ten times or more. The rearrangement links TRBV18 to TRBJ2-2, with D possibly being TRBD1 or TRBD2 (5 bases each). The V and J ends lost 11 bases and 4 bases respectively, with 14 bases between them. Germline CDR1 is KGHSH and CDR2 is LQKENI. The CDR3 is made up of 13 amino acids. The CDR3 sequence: CAGLGPSTGELFF. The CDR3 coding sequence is TGTGCCGGCCTGGGACCTAGCACCGGGGAGCTGTTTTTT.

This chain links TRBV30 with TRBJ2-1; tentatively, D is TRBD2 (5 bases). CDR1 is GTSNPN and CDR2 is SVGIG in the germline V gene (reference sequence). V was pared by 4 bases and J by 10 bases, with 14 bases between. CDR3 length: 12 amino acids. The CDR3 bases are TGTGCCTGGACCCCTGAGGGAGCGGAGCAGTTCTTC. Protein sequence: CAWTPEGAEQFF.

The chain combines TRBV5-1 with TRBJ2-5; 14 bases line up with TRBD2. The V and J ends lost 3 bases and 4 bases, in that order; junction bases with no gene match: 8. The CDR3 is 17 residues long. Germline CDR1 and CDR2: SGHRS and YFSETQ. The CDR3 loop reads CASSSGTSGGWVETQYF. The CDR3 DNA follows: TGCGCCAGCAGCTCCGGGACTAGCGGGGGCTGGGTAGAGACCCAGTACTTC.

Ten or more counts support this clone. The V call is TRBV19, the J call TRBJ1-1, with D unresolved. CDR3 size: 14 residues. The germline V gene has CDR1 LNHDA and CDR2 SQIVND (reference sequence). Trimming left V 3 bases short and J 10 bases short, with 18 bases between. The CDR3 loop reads CASSIRERGFRAFF. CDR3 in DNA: TGTGCCAGTAGTATCCGAGAGCGGGGTTTTCGAGCTTTCTTT.

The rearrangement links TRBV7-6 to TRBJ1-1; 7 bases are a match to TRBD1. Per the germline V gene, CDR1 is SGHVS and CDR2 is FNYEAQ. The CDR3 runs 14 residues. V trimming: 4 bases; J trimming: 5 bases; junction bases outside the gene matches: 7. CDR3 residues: CASSSRGLGTEAFF. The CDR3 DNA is TGTGCCAGCAGCTCTAGGGGGCTTGGGACTGAAGCTTTCTTT.

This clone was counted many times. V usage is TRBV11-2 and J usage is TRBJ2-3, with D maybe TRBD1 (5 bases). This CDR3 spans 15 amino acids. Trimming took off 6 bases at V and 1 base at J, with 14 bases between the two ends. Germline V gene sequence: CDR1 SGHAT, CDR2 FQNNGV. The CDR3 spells CASSTQGMGTDTQYF. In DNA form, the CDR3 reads TGTGCCAGCAGTACCCAGGGTATGGGCACAGATACGCAGTATTTT.

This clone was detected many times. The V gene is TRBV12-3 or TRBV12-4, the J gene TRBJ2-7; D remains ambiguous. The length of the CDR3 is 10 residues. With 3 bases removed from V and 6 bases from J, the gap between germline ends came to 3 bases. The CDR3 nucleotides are TGTGCCAGCAGTTTGGTCGAGCAGTACTTC. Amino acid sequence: CASSLVEQYF.

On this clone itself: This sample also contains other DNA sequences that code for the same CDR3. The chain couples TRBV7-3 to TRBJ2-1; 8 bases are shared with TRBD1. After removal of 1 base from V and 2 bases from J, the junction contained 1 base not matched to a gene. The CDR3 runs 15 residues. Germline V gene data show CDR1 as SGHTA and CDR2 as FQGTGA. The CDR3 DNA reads TGTGCCAGCAGCTTAAGACAGGGGACCTACAATGAGCAGTTCTTC. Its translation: CASSLRQGTYNEQFF. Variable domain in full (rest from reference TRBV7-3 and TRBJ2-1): GAGVSQTPSNKVTEKGKYVELRCDPISGHTALYWYRQSLGQGPEFLIYFQGTGAADDSGLPNDRFFAVRPEGSVSTLKIQRTERGDSAVYLCASSLRQGTYNEQFFGPGTRLTVL.

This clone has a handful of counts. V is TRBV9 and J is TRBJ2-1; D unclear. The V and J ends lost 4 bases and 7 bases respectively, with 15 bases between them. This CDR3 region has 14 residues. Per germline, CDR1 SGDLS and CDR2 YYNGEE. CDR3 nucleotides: TGTGCCAGCAGCCCGTCAGGTGATCATAATGAGCAGTTCTTC. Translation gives CASSPSGDHNEQFF.

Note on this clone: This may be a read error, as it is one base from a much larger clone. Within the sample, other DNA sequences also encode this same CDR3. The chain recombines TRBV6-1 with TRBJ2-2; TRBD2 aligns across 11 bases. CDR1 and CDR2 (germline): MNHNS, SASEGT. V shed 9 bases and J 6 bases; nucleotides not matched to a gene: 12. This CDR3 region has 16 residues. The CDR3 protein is CASRQTGSGGAGELFF. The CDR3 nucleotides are TGTGCCAGTAGACAGACGGGTAGCGGGGGGGCCGGGGAGCTGTTTTTT.

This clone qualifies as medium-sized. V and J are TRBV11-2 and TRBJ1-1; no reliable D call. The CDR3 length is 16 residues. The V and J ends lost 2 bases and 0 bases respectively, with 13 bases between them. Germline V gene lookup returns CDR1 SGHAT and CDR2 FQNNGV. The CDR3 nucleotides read TGTGCCAGCAGCTTAAATGTCGGGTTTCTGAACACTGAAGCTTTCTTT. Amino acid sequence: CASSLNVGFLNTEAFF.

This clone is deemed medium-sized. The CDR3 nucleotides read TGTGCCAGCAGTGAAGCGCTGGGACAAAGTTCACCCCTCCACTTT. This gives the protein CASSEALGQSSPLHF. This chain uses TRBV6-1 with TRBJ1-6; the D gene is possibly TRBD1 (6 bases). This CDR3 spans 15 amino acids. CDR1 is MNHNS, CDR2 SASEGT, per germline. V lost 0 bases and J lost 9, with 12 bases in between.

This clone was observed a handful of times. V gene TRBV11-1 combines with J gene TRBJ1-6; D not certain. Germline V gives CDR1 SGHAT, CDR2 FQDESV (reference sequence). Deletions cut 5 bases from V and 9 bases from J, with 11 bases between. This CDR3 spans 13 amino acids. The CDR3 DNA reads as TGTGCCAGCAGCCCATTCACCGGTTCACCCCTCCACTTT. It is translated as CASSPFTGSPLHF.

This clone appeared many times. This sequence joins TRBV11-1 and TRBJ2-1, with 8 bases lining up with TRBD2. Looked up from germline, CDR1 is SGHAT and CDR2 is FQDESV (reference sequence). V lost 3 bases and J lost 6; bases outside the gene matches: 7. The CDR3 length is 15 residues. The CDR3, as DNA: TGTGCCAGCAGCTTTCGGACTAGCTCGGTCAATGAGCAGTTCTTC. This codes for CASSFRTSSVNEQFF.

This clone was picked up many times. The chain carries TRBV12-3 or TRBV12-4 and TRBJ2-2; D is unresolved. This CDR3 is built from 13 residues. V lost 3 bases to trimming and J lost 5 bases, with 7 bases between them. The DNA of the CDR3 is TGTGCCAGCAGTTTTCCAGGAACCGGGGAGCTGTTTTTT. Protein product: CASSFPGTGELFF.

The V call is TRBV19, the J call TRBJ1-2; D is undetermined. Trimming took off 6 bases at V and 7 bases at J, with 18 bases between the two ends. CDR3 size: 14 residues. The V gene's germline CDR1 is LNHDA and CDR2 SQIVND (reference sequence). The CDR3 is CASRGGHSASGYTF. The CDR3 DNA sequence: TGTGCCAGTAGGGGAGGCCACAGCGCCTCTGGCTACACCTTC.

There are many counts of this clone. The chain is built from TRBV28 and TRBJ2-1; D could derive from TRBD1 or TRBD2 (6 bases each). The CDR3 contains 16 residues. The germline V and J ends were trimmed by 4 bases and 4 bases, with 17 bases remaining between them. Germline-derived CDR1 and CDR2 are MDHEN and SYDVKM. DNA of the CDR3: TGTGCCAGCAGTTCCACTTCGGGGGCGGAATACAATGAGCAGTTCTTC. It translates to CASSSTSGAEYNEQFF.

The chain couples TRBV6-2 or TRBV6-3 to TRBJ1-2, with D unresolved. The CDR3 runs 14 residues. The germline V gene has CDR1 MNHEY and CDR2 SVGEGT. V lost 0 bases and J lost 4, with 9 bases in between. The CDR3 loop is CASSYSRATYGYTF. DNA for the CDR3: TGTGCCAGCAGTTACTCGAGGGCAACCTATGGCTACACCTTC.

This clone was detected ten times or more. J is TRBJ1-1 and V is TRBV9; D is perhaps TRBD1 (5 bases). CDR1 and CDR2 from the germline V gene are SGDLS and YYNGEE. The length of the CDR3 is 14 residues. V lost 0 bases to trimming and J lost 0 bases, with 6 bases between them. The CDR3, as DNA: TGTGCCAGCAGCGTAGTAGGGGTGAACACTGAAGCTTTCTTT. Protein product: CASSVVGVNTEAFF.

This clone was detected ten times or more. In DNA, the CDR3 is TGCGCCAGCAGCCAAGATTCGTGGGGCCGGGGGGAACTGGAGACCCAGTACTTC. Protein: CASSQDSWGRGELETQYF. The rearrangement links TRBV4-1 to TRBJ2-5, with 7 bases identical to TRBD2. With 0 bases clipped from V and 5 bases from J, the junction kept 15 bases outside the gene matches. Germline loops: CDR1 MGHRA, CDR2 YSYEKL. This CDR3 has 18 residues.